There are many counts of the clone carrying this T cell receptor (beta chain). Its antigen remains unidentified. Duration under 3 months, a NOSPECS grade of at least 4, and a Clinical Activity Score of at least 3 characterized the ophthalmopathy patients. Uncontrolled infection, other autoimmune disease, pregnancy or lactation excluded patients. These data originate in a study of T cells in Graves' hyperthyroidism and ophthalmopathy. The CDR3 contains 16 residues. V lost 1 base, J lost 5 bases, and 7 bases stayed unmatched. Germline CDR1 SGHVS, CDR2 FQNEAQ. Points from the study as a whole: Most clonotypes expanded in the thyroid (above 0.001) were also present in blood. Separating ophthalmopathy from stable hyperthyroidism was achieved by a 13 V-J model.

Authors of the study amplified TCR beta CDR3 regions from RNA transcripts. HTBI primers were the set used in a first-round RT-PCR of the TCR CDR3. TCRdb called the multiplex PCR reads again in MiXCR, with one record for every CDR3 protein. The repertoire consists of 490,000 or so distinct CDR3 sequences, with about 20% occurring once and the leading ten covering approximately 50%. The origin of this receptor is a man aged 35-49 years with Graves' ophthalmopathy. The chain uses TRBV7-8 and TRBJ2-3; 9 bases fit TRBD2. The sequenced sample consisted of blood. The DNA of the CDR3 is TGTGCCAGCAGCTTAGTTCCGGGACTAGCAGGAGATACGCAGTATTTT. Translating gives CASSLVPGLAGDTQYF.